One T cell receptor (beta chain) is described in this entry. The sample comes from a study of blood T cell repertoires in COVID-19. The overall study: Samples representing acute and convalescent COVID-19 were sourced from the United States, Italy and Spain. T cells, B-cell-depleted T cells, or PBMCs supplied cDNA or gDNA.

Germline values: CDR1 MNHEY, CDR2 SVGAGI. After removal of 4 bases from V and 7 bases from J, the junction contained 10 bases not matched to a gene. The CDR3 spans 16 residues. Authors' data handling: How many nucleated cells were present was estimated from reference gene primer amplification. Assay used: immunoSEQ multiplex PCR; TCRdb lists only in-frame clones, some missing. That table gives V, J and clone size, and the DNA gave D and trimming. Seen here are over 95,000 clones, more than 80% observed once, and the top ten hold approximately 4.5%. This sequence originates from a woman aged 45-59 years with acute or convalescent COVID-19. The chain recombines TRBV6-5 with TRBJ2-5, with 12 bases that match TRBD1. Input material: peripheral blood. CDR3 residues: CASSSDRDRGRGTQYF. CDR3 bases: TGTGCCAGCAGTTCCGACCGGGACAGGGGGCGAGGGACCCAGTACTTC.